Below, 7 T cell receptor beta chains from the same sample are listed, as sequenced in a study of breast tumors, draining lymph nodes, adjacent tissues. Axillary draining lymph nodes of breast cancer patients supplied the node samples. MiXCR was run by TCRdb on the multiplex PCR reads, yielding one entry per CDR3 protein. Of 83,000 or so distinct CDR3 sequences in the sample, roughly 19% are singletons; the top ten hold 2% to 2.5%. The specimen sequenced was axillary lymph node tissue. The receptors derive from a female donor with breast cancer. Some clones in this sample may be carry-over from other donors' samples.

This clonotype was recorded many times. The chain employs TRBV7-2 and TRBJ2-2; 9 bases align to TRBD2. Germline values: CDR1 SGHTA, CDR2 FQGNSA. The CDR3 totals 17 residues. V lost 3 bases to trimming and J lost 7 bases; unmatched junction nucleotides: 12. CDR3 loop: CASSLAHRTSDDGELFF. CDR3 nucleotide sequence: TGTGCCAGCAGCTTGGCTCACAGGACTAGCGATGACGGGGAGCTGTTTTTT.

This clonotype is a singleton in its sample. A much larger clone sits a single nucleotide away, making a read error possible. The J gene is TRBJ1-4, the V gene TRBV5-1; no clear D gene. This CDR3 is 14 amino acids long. Germline-derived CDR1 and CDR2 are SGHRS and YFSETQ. CDR3 DNA sequence: TGCGCCAGCGGCTTGGCCGGAGTTAATGAAAAACTGTTTTTT. Protein product: CASGLAGVNEKLFF.

This clonotype showed up many times. This chain connects TRBV14 to TRBJ2-7; D remains ambiguous. V lost 5 bases, J lost 6 bases, and 8 bases lay in between. This CDR3 contains 11 residues. Germline V gives CDR1 SGHDN, CDR2 FVKESK. The CDR3 loop reads CASSSSFEQYF. CDR3 DNA sequence: TGTGCCAGCAGCTCCTCTTTCGAGCAGTACTTC.

The chain carries TRBV18 and TRBJ1-4; TRBD1 matches at 7 bases. The CDR3 consists of 14 residues. V was clipped by 3 bases and J by 3 bases; unmatched bases: 1. The germline CDR1 and CDR2 sequences are KGHSH and LQKENI. The CDR3 DNA reads as TGTGCCAGCTCACCTGGGACAGCTAATGAAAAACTGTTTTTT. Translating gives CASSPGTANEKLFF.

This clonotype showed up just a few times. A read error may explain this, as a much larger clone is one base away. CDR3 residues: CASSEAGGGGEQFF. Here the CDR3 DNA reads TGTGCCAGCAGTGAAGCTGGAGGGGGCGGTGAGCAGTTCTTC. The chain recombines TRBV6-1 with TRBJ2-1, with a tentative D call TRBD1 (7 bases). This CDR3 has 14 amino acids. The germline V gene has CDR1 MNHNS and CDR2 SASEGT. Trimming removed 0 bases at V and 9 bases at J, with 12 bases between.

This clonotype was observed at least ten times. The chain links TRBV9 to TRBJ2-7, with unresolved D. CDR1 is SGDLS and CDR2 is YYNGEE in the germline V gene. The CDR3 is 13 residues long. V was pared by 1 base and J by 1 base, with 6 bases between. CDR3 DNA sequence: TGTGCCAGCAGCGTAAACCCGTCCTACGAGCAGTACTTC. Amino acid sequence: CASSVNPSYEQYF.

The CDR3 protein is CASSLVKGAGGCSYEQYF. Here the CDR3 DNA reads TGTGCCAGCAGCTTAGTGAAGGGAGCGGGAGGTTGCTCCTACGAGCAGTACTTC. The V and J genes are TRBV7-9 and TRBJ2-7, with TRBD2 identical over 9 bases. The CDR3 contains 18 residues. The J segment lost 0 bases and the V segment lost 1 base, leaving 10 bases of the junction unmatched. The germline CDR1 and CDR2 sequences are SEHNR and FQNEAQ (reference sequence).